These 16 T cell receptor beta chains share one sample of origin, sequenced in a study of T cells in Graves' hyperthyroidism and ophthalmopathy. TCR beta CDR3 regions were amplified from RNA transcripts. HTBI primers were the set used in a first-round RT-PCR of the TCR CDR3. One entry per CDR3 protein, called by TCRdb with MiXCR from the multiplex PCR reads. The table shows over 500,000 distinct CDR3 sequences, with about 16% occurring only once. Sequenced: blood. These receptors originate from a woman younger than 45 with Graves' ophthalmopathy.

This clonotype was detected a few times. The genes are TRBV24-1 and TRBJ2-1; no clear D. CDR1 is KGHDR and CDR2 is SFDVKD in the germline V gene. With 4 bases removed from V and 0 bases from J, the gap between germline ends came to 6 bases. The CDR3 consists of 14 residues. The DNA for the CDR3 is TGTGCCACCAGTGAGCGCCGCTCCTACAATGAGCAGTTCTTC. This gives the protein CATSERRSYNEQFF.

This clonotype was seen at least ten times. The V call is TRBV29-1, the J call TRBJ2-5; possibly TRBD1 for D (6 bases). This CDR3 has 13 residues. Between the trimmed V and J ends, which lost 7 bases and 3 bases, there was a span of 15 bases. Germline V lookup: CDR1 SQVTM, CDR2 ANQGSEA. Written as DNA, the CDR3 is TGCAGCGGGAAATCCGGGACAAAAGAGACCCAGTACTTC. Translating it yields CSGKSGTKETQYF.

This clonotype was detected many times. The chain carries TRBV2 and TRBJ2-3; D is possibly TRBD1 or TRBD2 (5 bases each). The CDR3 length is 14 residues. CDR1 SNHLY and CDR2 FYNNEI come from the germline V gene. The V gene lost 9 bases and the J gene lost 1 base, with 14 bases spanning the gap. The CDR3 nucleotides are TGTGCCAGTACACAGGAGGCTGGCACAGATACGCAGTATTTT. Protein: CASTQEAGTDTQYF.

There are many counts of this clonotype. The genes are TRBV28 and TRBJ1-2; TRBD1 agrees at 8 bases. J gave up 4 bases and V 3 bases, and 7 bases lay outside the gene matches. Germline values: CDR1 MDHEN, CDR2 SYDVKM. This CDR3 contains 15 residues. CDR3 bases: TGTGCCAGCAGTTTTCGGACAGGGACCAGCTATGGCTACACCTTC. Its protein is CASSFRTGTSYGYTF.

In this sample, this clonotype turned up many times. V gene TRBV2 combines with J gene TRBJ2-1; 14 bases are shared with TRBD2. The CDR3 loop spans 16 amino acids. J was trimmed by 5 bases and V by 3 bases; bases with no gene match: 3. Germline assignment: CDR1 SNHLY and CDR2 FYNNEI. CDR3 bases: TGTGCCAGCAGTGATGGACTAGCGGGAGGCCACAATGAGCAGTTCTTC. It translates to CASSDGLAGGHNEQFF.

The chain couples TRBV27 to TRBJ2-1, with 7 bases aligning to TRBD2. CDR1 is MNHEY, CDR2 SMNVEV, per germline (reference sequence). The CDR3 spans 14 residues. J gave up 4 bases and V 5 bases, and 5 bases lay outside the gene matches. The CDR3 DNA reads TGTGCCAGCAGTATCGGGACTATTTACAATGAGCAGTTCTTC. It yields the protein CASSIGTIYNEQFF.

Only a few counts were recorded for this clonotype. The chain uses TRBV27 and TRBJ2-2; TRBD2 is a possible D gene (6 bases). The germline V gene encodes CDR1 MNHEY and CDR2 SMNVEV (reference sequence). V was shortened by 1 base and J by 8 bases, with 17 bases between the two germline ends. This CDR3 contains 16 residues. The CDR3 protein is CASSLWTPGRGGELFF. The CDR3 DNA sequence: TGTGCCAGCAGTTTATGGACACCCGGTCGGGGGGGGGAGCTGTTTTTT.

This clonotype was counted only a few times. The J gene is TRBJ2-2, the V gene TRBV29-1; D not resolved. The CDR3 runs to 13 residues. V dropped 4 bases and J dropped 6 bases, with 12 bases sitting between them. Germline values: CDR1 SQVTM, CDR2 ANQGSEA. CDR3 coding DNA: TGCAGCGTTGTGGGTATTTACGCCGGGGAGCTGTTTTTT. Translating gives CSVVGIYAGELFF.

In its sample, this clonotype was seen a few times. This chain links TRBV20-1 with TRBJ1-5; D unresolved. The V end lost 5 bases, the J end lost 5 bases, and 10 bases lay between the germline ends. Germline CDR1 is DFQATT and CDR2 is SNEGSKA (reference sequence). There are 12 residues in the CDR3. In DNA, the CDR3 is TGCAGTGCTGAAGTAAGTGATCAGCCCCAGCATTTT. Protein product: CSAEVSDQPQHF.

This chain uses TRBV20-1 with TRBJ2-6; D remains ambiguous. The germline V gene has CDR1 DFQATT and CDR2 SNEGSKA (reference sequence). The CDR3 extends over 12 amino acids. V lost 6 bases and J lost 0, with 3 bases in between. CDR3 residues: CSASSGANVLTF. CDR3 DNA sequence: TGCAGTGCGTCCTCTGGGGCCAACGTCCTGACTTTC.

This clonotype occurred many times. The gene calls are TRBV28 and TRBJ1-1; tentatively, D is TRBD1 (6 bases). Trimming cost V 6 bases and J 11 bases, with 13 bases left between them. The CDR3 sequence is 11 residues long. Germline assignment: CDR1 MDHEN and CDR2 SYDVKM. The CDR3, as DNA: TGTGCCAGCAGAGACGGACAGATGGCTTTCTTT. Translating it yields CASRDGQMAFF. Full variable domain (outside the CDR3, taken from reference TRBV28 and TRBJ1-1): DVKVTQSSRYLVKRTGEKVFLECVQDMDHENMFWYRQDPGLGLRLIYFSYDVKMKEKGDIPEGYSVSREKKERFSLILESASTNQTSMYLCASRDGQMAFFGQGTRLTVV.

This clonotype was recorded at least ten times. J is TRBJ2-3 and V is TRBV30, with D hard to call. CDR1 is GTSNPN, CDR2 SVGIG, per germline (reference sequence). V lost 4 bases and J 6 bases, leaving 8 bases between the germline ends. CDR3 length: 11 residues. The CDR3 region is CAWTHGDTQYF. The CDR3 DNA reads TGTGCCTGGACCCACGGGGATACGCAGTATTTT.

The sample holds a few counts of this clonotype. The V call is TRBV24-1, the J call TRBJ2-3; D is possibly TRBD1 (5 bases). Germline V gives CDR1 KGHDR, CDR2 SFDVKD. The CDR3 extends over 15 amino acids. V gave up 5 bases and J gave up 2 bases, with 13 bases separating them. CDR3 in amino acids: CATSGQGTSTDTQYF. In nucleotides, the CDR3 is TGTGCCACCAGTGGGCAGGGTACCTCCACAGATACGCAGTATTTT.

This clonotype occurred many times. The chain recombines TRBV18 with TRBJ2-3; D possibly corresponds to TRBD2 (6 bases). This CDR3 spans 15 amino acids. V lost 6 bases and J 1 base, leaving 14 bases between the germline ends. Germline CDR1 reads KGHSH; CDR2 reads LQKENI. CDR3 bases: TGTGCCAGCTCCCCGGCTAGCGCCGGCACAGATACGCAGTATTTT. As protein: CASSPASAGTDTQYF.

This clonotype was seen only a few times. The chain uses TRBV29-1 and TRBJ2-1; 10 nucleotides line up with TRBD2. With 0 bases clipped from V and 5 bases from J, the junction kept 4 bases outside the gene matches. This CDR3 contains 15 residues. Per the germline V gene, CDR1 is SQVTM and CDR2 is ANQGSEA. CDR3 bases: TGCAGCGTTGAAGATAACCTAGCGGGGGACAATGAGCAGTTCTTC. It translates to CSVEDNLAGDNEQFF.

This clonotype has ten or more counts. The chain carries TRBV7-9 and TRBJ1-2; the D gene is possibly TRBD1 (5 bases). Germline assignment: CDR1 SEHNR and CDR2 FQNEAQ (reference sequence). Deletions cut 2 bases from V and 0 bases from J, with 7 bases between. The CDR3 totals 14 residues. CDR3 in amino acids: CASSLQGTNYGYTF. The CDR3 DNA reads TGTGCCAGCAGCTTACAGGGTACTAACTATGGCTACACCTTC.